The 28 T cell receptor beta chains given below trace back to one sample, sequenced in a study of PD-L1 blockade in urothelial cancer (dated by TCRdb to about 2017). Libraries were made using the immunoSEQ multiplex PCR assay. The source is immuneACCESS, and TCRdb retained only in-frame sequences with V and J called. Part of the clones is not carried over; for the studies checked, unresolved V genes explain less than half of this, and the remainder is unexplained. Across this sample there are about 28,000 clones, with over 80% seen only once. The ten largest account for 2% to 2.5% of the sample. The starting material was PBMCs, obtained around atezolizumab (anti-PD-L1) treatment. These receptor sequences come from a man in his fifties with urothelial cancer.

This clone has a handful of counts. The rearrangement links TRBV7-8 to TRBJ1-1, with TRBD1 identical over 8 bases. V was clipped by 2 bases and J by 4 bases; unmatched bases: 0. Germline V CDR1 and CDR2: SGHVS, FQNEAQ. This CDR3 has 13 amino acids. The chain's CDR3 is CASSLTGGTEAFF. The CDR3 DNA sequence: TGTGCCAGCAGCTTAACAGGGGGCACTGAAGCTTTCTTT.

The chain links TRBV5-6 to TRBJ1-2, with a weak D call TRBD1 (5 bases). The CDR3 extends over 13 amino acids. CDR1 is SGHDT and CDR2 is YYEEEE in the germline V gene. The ends were cut back, 2 bases at V and 4 bases at J, with 9 bases in the middle. The CDR3 sequence is CASSLRGIYGYTF. CDR3 nucleotides: TGTGCCAGCAGCTTACGGGGGATCTATGGCTACACCTTC.

V usage is TRBV5-1 and J usage is TRBJ2-1, with 8 bases matching TRBD2. The length of the CDR3 is 15 residues. Germline V gene lookup returns CDR1 SGHRS and CDR2 YFSETQ. Losses at the gene ends were 4 bases for V and 0 bases for J; bases not matched to a gene: 3. The CDR3 region has the DNA TGCGCCAGCAGCGTTAGCGGGGTCTCCTACAATGAGCAGTTCTTC. Translating it yields CASSVSGVSYNEQFF.

The chain couples TRBV19 to TRBJ1-1; D is uncertain. CDR1 is LNHDA, CDR2 SQIVND, per germline (reference sequence). Deletions cut 2 bases from V and 0 bases from J, with 16 bases between. The CDR3 runs 17 residues. CDR3 coding DNA: TGTGCCAGTAGTATATCGGGGTCCCTGCCAATGAACACTGAAGCTTTCTTT. Translated, it gives CASSISGSLPMNTEAFF.

The chain combines TRBV7-6 with TRBJ2-3; TRBD2 matches at 10 bases. The length of the CDR3 is 18 residues. Germline V lookup: CDR1 SGHVS, CDR2 FNYEAQ. The J segment lost 4 bases and the V segment lost 2 bases, leaving 12 bases of the junction unmatched. The CDR3 region is CASSLLFPSGSNPDTQYF. The CDR3 bases are TGTGCCAGCAGCTTACTGTTCCCTAGCGGGAGTAACCCAGATACGCAGTATTTT.

The chain carries TRBV27 and TRBJ2-1, with TRBD2 matching 13 bases. This CDR3 has 16 residues. CDR1 and CDR2 from the germline V gene are MNHEY and SMNVEV (reference sequence). J was trimmed by 9 bases and V by 3 bases; bases with no gene match: 8. CDR3 loop: CASSFPPGTSGTEQFF. The CDR3 DNA follows: TGTGCCAGCAGTTTCCCCCCTGGGACTAGCGGGACTGAGCAGTTCTTC.

This chain connects TRBV4-1 to TRBJ2-5; tentative D call: TRBD2 (5 bases). Per germline, CDR1 MGHRA and CDR2 YSYEKL. This CDR3 has 14 residues. Trimming removed 1 base from V and 4 bases from J, with 10 bases in between. The CDR3 coding sequence is TGCGCCAGCAGCCAAGGAGGTAGCGTAGAGACCCAGTACTTC. The encoded protein is CASSQGGSVETQYF.

The chain uses TRBV5-4 and TRBJ1-3; 10 positions match TRBD1. The CDR3 sequence is 16 residues long. Trimming removed 5 bases from V and 0 bases from J; junction bases left unmatched: 5. Germline V gene sequence: CDR1 SGHNT, CDR2 YYREEE (reference sequence). The CDR3 DNA is TGTGCCAGCAGGGCGGGACAGGGGCTCTCTGGAAACACCATATATTTT. Translated: CASRAGQGLSGNTIYF.

This chain uses TRBV4-1 with TRBJ2-3; TRBD2 matches at 9 bases. The CDR3 is made up of 17 amino acids. The V and J ends lost 4 bases and 2 bases, in that order; junction bases with no gene match: 10. Germline CDR1 and CDR2: MGHRA and YSYEKL. The CDR3 DNA follows: TGCGCCAGCAGCCTCTCACTAGCGGGTGCATCCACAGATACGCAGTATTTT. It specifies CASSLSLAGASTDTQYF.

This clone has just one count. V usage is TRBV9 and J usage is TRBJ1-2; 9 bases align to TRBD1. Germline CDR1 reads SGDLS; CDR2 reads YYNGEE. The CDR3 has 15 amino acids. Germline trimming cut 5 bases from V and 0 bases from J; bases unmatched to any gene: 5. The CDR3 loop reads CASSEGQGTNYGYTF. The CDR3 DNA reads as TGTGCCAGCAGTGAGGGACAGGGAACTAACTATGGCTACACCTTC.

The J gene is TRBJ1-2, the V gene TRBV7-2, with D possibly TRBD1 on 6 matching bases. Trimming removed 5 bases at V and 8 bases at J, with 18 bases between. The germline gives CDR1 SGHTA, CDR2 FQGNSA. CDR3 size: 14 residues. CDR3 in DNA: TGTGCCAGCAGCACTCGGACAGTCTTGGGAGGCTACACCTTC. Protein sequence: CASSTRTVLGGYTF.

The chain recombines TRBV4-1 with TRBJ2-5; the D gene is possibly TRBD1 (5 bases). The CDR3 extends over 13 amino acids. Per the germline V gene, CDR1 is MGHRA and CDR2 is YSYEKL. V lost 2 bases and J 5 bases, leaving 9 bases between the germline ends. Written as DNA, the CDR3 is TGCGCCAGCAGCCAACCCCAGGGCGAGACCCAGTACTTC. It codes for CASSQPQGETQYF.

The rearrangement uses TRBV15 and TRBJ1-1, with 8 bases fitting TRBD1. V lost 1 base, J lost 6 bases, and 10 bases stayed unmatched. The CDR3 loop spans 16 amino acids. The germline gives CDR1 LNHNV, CDR2 YYDKDF (reference sequence). The CDR3 nucleotides are TGTGCCACCAGCAGAGTTATCACAGGGGGGGGACCTGAAGCTTTCTTT. It is translated as CATSRVITGGGPEAFF.

V usage is TRBV27 and J usage is TRBJ2-5; 7 bases match TRBD2. Germline V gene lookup returns CDR1 MNHEY and CDR2 SMNVEV (reference sequence). The CDR3 is 15 amino acids. The V gene end was trimmed by 5 bases and the J gene end by 2 bases; junction bases not matched to a gene: 8. Here the CDR3 reads CASSPHPAGQETQYF. DNA of the CDR3: TGTGCCAGCAGTCCGCACCCAGCGGGGCAAGAGACCCAGTACTTC.

This clone was found once. The chain carries TRBV2 and TRBJ1-2, with D perhaps TRBD1 (6 bases). The CDR3 length is 12 residues. Trimming pared 7 bases from V and 4 bases from J, leaving 10 bases between. Germline V CDR1 and CDR2: SNHLY, FYNNEI. Here the CDR3 DNA reads TGTGCCAGCACTATGACAGGCTATGGCTACACCTTC. Protein product: CASTMTGYGYTF.

The chain employs TRBV28 and TRBJ1-2; TRBD1 agrees at 7 bases. The V segment lost 6 bases and the J segment 6 bases; nucleotides outside the gene matches: 10. Per the germline V gene, CDR1 is MDHEN and CDR2 is SYDVKM. The CDR3 is 14 residues long. CDR3 sequence reads: CASSLGQAAHGYTF. The CDR3 coding sequence is TGTGCCAGCAGCTTAGGACAGGCGGCACATGGCTACACCTTC.

V gene TRBV18 combines with J gene TRBJ1-2; D gene unclear. CDR1 and CDR2 from the germline V gene are KGHSH and LQKENI. Trimming shortened V by 3 bases and J by 5 bases, and 13 bases separated the two germline ends. The CDR3 contains 14 residues. CDR3 DNA sequence: TGTGCCAGCTCACCGCCGCAGGACTTTTATGGCTACACCTTC. Amino acid sequence: CASSPPQDFYGYTF. The whole variable domain, remainder taken from reference TRBV18 and TRBJ1-2, is NAGVMQNPRHLVRRRGQEARLRCSPMKGHSHVYWYRQLPEEGLKFMVYLQKENIIDESGMPKERFSAEFPKEGPSILRIQQVVRGDSAAYFCASSPPQDFYGYTFGSGTRLTVV.

This CDR3 reads CASSPGGTGTYEQYV. Written as DNA, the CDR3 is TGTGCCAGCTCACCGGGAGGGACAGGGACCTACGAGCAGTACGTC. The chain combines TRBV18 with TRBJ2-7, with 9 bases aligning to TRBD1. J gave up 2 bases and V 3 bases, and 5 bases lay outside the gene matches. Germline V lookup: CDR1 KGHSH, CDR2 LQKENI. This CDR3 is built from 15 residues.

The V gene is TRBV14, the J gene TRBJ1-4; 8 bases fit TRBD1. V shed 1 base, J shed 4 bases, and the junction held 8 bases outside the gene matches. CDR1 is SGHDN, CDR2 FVKESK, per germline. This CDR3 spans 17 amino acids. CDR3 nucleotides: TGTGCCAGCAGCCAAGGGGCAGGGGGCATCAATAATGAAAAACTGTTTTTT. Its protein is CASSQGAGGINNEKLFF.

The chain couples TRBV18 to TRBJ1-1; D is uncertain. This CDR3 is 14 amino acids long. V was pared by 3 bases and J by 5 bases, with 13 bases between. Germline V gene lookup returns CDR1 KGHSH and CDR2 LQKENI. CDR3 loop: CASSPPEGWTEAFF. The CDR3 DNA follows: TGTGCCAGCTCACCTCCGGAGGGTTGGACTGAAGCTTTCTTT.

J is TRBJ1-2 and V is TRBV10-3; TRBD1 aligns across 8 bases. Germline assignment: CDR1 ENHRY and CDR2 SYGVKD. This CDR3 contains 14 residues. The trim removed 5 bases at V and 3 bases at J, leaving 5 bases unmatched. The CDR3 sequence: CAISRTGIDYGYTF. The CDR3 DNA is TGTGCCATCAGTCGGACAGGGATCGACTATGGCTACACCTTC.

The chain joins TRBV6-1 to TRBJ2-3; D is unclear. V lost 5 bases, J lost 0 bases, and 9 bases lay in between. Germline V gene sequence: CDR1 MNHNS, CDR2 SASEGT. This CDR3 comprises 14 residues. CDR3 loop: CASSPHGSTDTQYF. CDR3 DNA: TGTGCCAGCAGTCCCCACGGGAGCACAGATACGCAGTATTTT.

The rearrangement uses TRBV19 and TRBJ2-3; 10 nucleotides align to TRBD1. The CDR3 consists of 16 residues. Germline values: CDR1 LNHDA, CDR2 SQIVND (reference sequence). V shed 7 bases, J shed 0 bases, and the junction held 7 bases outside the gene matches. The CDR3 loop reads CASKDRGISSTDTQYF. CDR3 in DNA: TGTGCCAGTAAGGACAGGGGGATATCTAGCACAGATACGCAGTATTTT.

DNA of the CDR3: TGTGCCAGCAGCACCCTCGGGGGTCAAAGCTCCTACAATGAGCAGTTCTTC. Protein: CASSTLGGQSSYNEQFF. This chain connects TRBV9 to TRBJ2-1, with a tentative D call TRBD2 (6 bases). V was clipped by 4 bases and J by 0 bases, with 17 bases between them. CDR1 and CDR2 (germline): SGDLS, YYNGEE. The CDR3 has 17 amino acids.

This clone was observed a handful of times. The genes are TRBV5-1 and TRBJ1-5; tentative D call: TRBD1 (6 bases). Between the trimmed V and J ends, which lost 8 bases and 5 bases, there was a span of 14 bases. Germline CDR1 is SGHRS and CDR2 is YFSETQ. The CDR3 has 13 residues. In DNA, the CDR3 is TGCGCCAGTTCCACAGGGCCGGATCAGCCCCAGCATTTT. This codes for CASSTGPDQPQHF.

The chain is built from TRBV7-9 and TRBJ2-2; D gene unclear. CDR3 length equals 13 residues. V dropped 5 bases and J dropped 2 bases, with 6 bases sitting between them. The germline CDR1 and CDR2 sequences are SEHNR and FQNEAQ (reference sequence). The CDR3 nucleotides read TGTGCCAGCAGCGCTAGTAACACCGGGGAGCTGTTTTTT. Translation: CASSASNTGELFF.

This clone turned up a few times. This same CDR3 is encoded by further DNA sequences in the sample. The chain recombines TRBV18 with TRBJ1-1, with a tentative D call TRBD1 (5 bases). This CDR3 is built from 13 residues. The germline V and J ends were trimmed by 3 bases and 1 base, with 6 bases remaining between them. CDR1 is KGHSH and CDR2 is LQKENI in the germline V gene. The CDR3 coding sequence is TGTGCCAGCTCACCTGGACAGAACACTGAAGCTTTCTTT. Its translation: CASSPGQNTEAFF. The variable domain in full, completed from reference TRBV18 and TRBJ1-1, reads NAGVMQNPRHLVRRRGQEARLRCSPMKGHSHVYWYRQLPEEGLKFMVYLQKENIIDESGMPKERFSAEFPKEGPSILRIQQVVRGDSAAYFCASSPGQNTEAFFGQGTRLTVV.

This clone was recorded only once. V usage is TRBV19 and J usage is TRBJ1-1; D is undetermined. Trimming took off 3 bases at V and 6 bases at J, with 14 bases between the two ends. Germline V gene data show CDR1 as LNHDA and CDR2 as SQIVND (reference sequence). This CDR3 is built from 14 residues. The CDR3 region is CASSIMRAAAEAFF. CDR3 DNA: TGTGCCAGTAGTATTATGAGGGCCGCGGCTGAAGCTTTCTTT.